The 22 T cell receptor beta chains in this list originate from one sample, sequenced in a study of Ad26.COV2.S vaccination and SARS-CoV-2 variants. The method was immunoSEQ multiplex PCR; TCRdb's version includes in-frame clones alone and lacks a portion of them. The sample yields just over 350,000 clones, around 83% seen once. The treatment denotes: roughly 18 received Ad26.COV2.S at low or high dose, single or two shots; roughly five received placebo; per-sample allocation not given. Samples came from day 63 after the first vaccine or placebo injection. Sequencing was performed on peripheral blood, taken in a trial of Ad26.COV2.S vaccine versus placebo. These receptors originate from a person aged 18 to 59 who received the Ad26.COV2.S COVID-19 vaccine or a placebo.

This clone appeared a few times. The rearrangement links TRBV30 to TRBJ1-4; D is ambiguous. V was pared by 2 bases and J by 2 bases, with 9 bases between. The CDR3 covers 14 residues. In germline, CDR1 is GTSNPN, CDR2 SVGIG (reference sequence). CDR3 loop: CAWSTLGTNEKLFF. Written as DNA, the CDR3 is TGTGCCTGGAGTACTCTAGGGACTAATGAAAAACTGTTTTTT.

The table lists this clone with a count of one. This chain links TRBV2 with TRBJ2-2, with 8 bases fitting TRBD1. V was clipped by 1 base and J by 6 bases; unmatched bases: 4. Germline V gene lookup returns CDR1 SNHLY and CDR2 FYNNEI. The CDR3 loop spans 15 amino acids. In nucleotides, the CDR3 is TGTGCCAGCAGTGAAGACAGGGGGTGGGCCGGGGAGCTGTTTTTT. As protein: CASSEDRGWAGELFF.

The chain is built from TRBV3-1 (or the pseudogene TRBV3-2) and TRBJ2-3; 9 bases map to TRBD1. The trim removed 4 bases at V and 2 bases at J, leaving 10 bases unmatched. The CDR3 is 17 amino acids. Germline values: CDR1 LGHDT, CDR2 YNNKEL (reference sequence). CDR3 sequence: CASSPARWDRATDTQYF. CDR3 bases: TGTGCCAGCAGCCCGGCACGGTGGGACAGGGCCACAGATACGCAGTATTTT.

This clone was recorded once. The rearrangement uses TRBV3-1 (or the pseudogene TRBV3-2) and TRBJ2-2; TRBD1 aligns across 12 bases. The germline gives CDR1 LGHDT, CDR2 YNNKEL (reference sequence). Unmatched junction bases numbered 22, after V lost 3 bases and J lost 5 bases. The CDR3 runs 22 residues. The CDR3 DNA is TGTGCCAGCAGCCACACCCTAGAGGGGACAGGGGGCGCTGGGAAGAAAACCGGGGAGCTGTTTTTT. It specifies CASSHTLEGTGGAGKKTGELFF.

This chain's CDR3 is CASRETEYTGELFF. The CDR3, as DNA: TGCGCCAGCAGAGAGACAGAGTACACCGGGGAGCTGTTTTTT. This chain uses TRBV4-1 with TRBJ2-2; tentative D call: TRBD1 (5 bases). V lost 6 bases and J 3 bases, leaving 11 bases between the germline ends. Germline CDR1 and CDR2: MGHRA and YSYEKL. The CDR3 runs 14 residues.

CDR3 in DNA: TGTGCCAGCTCACAATCGCTAGATGCGGGTCCCGGGGAGCTGTTTTTT. Its protein product is CASSQSLDAGPGELFF. The chain employs TRBV18 and TRBJ2-2, with TRBD2 as a possible D gene (5 bases). CDR1 and CDR2 (germline): KGHSH, LQKENI. This CDR3 is built from 16 residues. Deletions cut 4 bases from V and 6 bases from J, with 18 bases between.

The CDR3: CASSFEGLAEYNEQFF. The CDR3 bases are TGTGCCAGCAGCTTCGAAGGACTAGCGGAGTACAATGAGCAGTTCTTC. The chain is built from TRBV11-2 and TRBJ2-1; TRBD2 agrees at 10 bases. Germline V gene lookup returns CDR1 SGHAT and CDR2 FQNNGV. The CDR3 extends over 16 amino acids. Losses at the gene ends were 3 bases for V and 4 bases for J; bases not matched to a gene: 6.

In its sample, this clone was seen a few times. The chain is built from TRBV2 and TRBJ1-2, with D unresolved. The CDR3 contains 15 residues. CDR1 SNHLY and CDR2 FYNNEI come from the germline V gene. Trimming removed 4 bases from V and 7 bases from J, with 19 bases in between. The CDR3 sequence is CASSGMGAGPSGYTF. Written as DNA, the CDR3 is TGTGCCAGCAGTGGAATGGGCGCAGGACCTTCTGGCTACACCTTC.

This clone showed up just once. This sequence joins TRBV12-3 or TRBV12-4 and TRBJ1-1; D unresolved. Trimming shortened V by 2 bases and J by 6 bases, and 7 bases separated the two germline ends. The CDR3 totals 12 residues. The CDR3: CASSLIGSEAFF. The CDR3 DNA reads TGTGCCAGCAGTTTAATAGGGTCTGAAGCTTTCTTT.

This clone was seen a handful of times. The rearrangement uses TRBV7-6 and TRBJ2-5, with 8 bases that match TRBD2. Germline CDR1 is SGHVS and CDR2 is FNYEAQ. V shed 5 bases and J 5 bases; nucleotides not matched to a gene: 13. The CDR3 is made up of 16 amino acids. The CDR3 nucleotides are TGTGCCAGCAGCCTCACCGCCCCGGGGGGGTGGGAGACCCAGTACTTC. Translating it yields CASSLTAPGGWETQYF. The complete variable domain, with remaining parts taken from reference TRBV7-6 and TRBJ2-5, reads GAGVSQSPRYKVTKRGQDVALRCDPISGHVSLYWYRQALGQGPEFLTYFNYEAQQDKSGLPNDRFSAERPEGSISTLTIQRTEQRDSAMYRCASSLTAPGGWETQYFGPGTRLLVL.

This chain links TRBV27 with TRBJ2-1; D may match TRBD1 or TRBD2 (5 bases each). V dropped 6 bases and J dropped 0 bases, with 18 bases sitting between them. Germline lookup yields CDR1 MNHEY and CDR2 SMNVEV (reference sequence). The CDR3 has 17 amino acids. The CDR3 loop reads CASSGVKGSSSYNEQFF. CDR3 coding DNA: TGTGCCAGCAGCGGGGTGAAGGGGTCGAGCTCCTACAATGAGCAGTTCTTC.

The chain uses TRBV6-5 and TRBJ1-5; D is ambiguous. V gave up 6 bases and J gave up 0 bases, with 12 bases separating them. Germline assignment: CDR1 MNHEY and CDR2 SVGAGI. The CDR3 length is 15 residues. CDR3 loop: CASSPGSYSNQPQHF. Here the CDR3 DNA reads TGTGCCAGCAGCCCCGGGAGCTATAGCAATCAGCCCCAGCATTTT.

The table lists this clone with a count of one. CDR3 amino acids: CASSPFGGGREKLFF. CDR3 DNA: TGCGCCAGCAGCCCTTTTGGTGGGGGCCGGGAAAAACTGTTTTTT. V is TRBV5-1 and J is TRBJ1-4, with a possible D match to TRBD1 (6 bases). The V end lost 4 bases, the J end lost 8 bases, and 18 bases lay between the germline ends. Germline CDR1 is SGHRS and CDR2 is YFSETQ. The CDR3 runs to 15 residues.

V usage is TRBV9 and J usage is TRBJ2-7; no clear D gene. The CDR3 has 14 residues. V was trimmed by 0 bases and J by 2 bases, leaving 9 bases between them. Germline CDR1 and CDR2: SGDLS and YYNGEE. In nucleotides, the CDR3 is TGTGCCAGCAGCGTAGCGGATGGGACCTACGAGCAGTACTTC. Encoded protein: CASSVADGTYEQYF.

This clone was counted only a few times. The chain carries TRBV18 and TRBJ2-6; 10 bases align to TRBD2. After removal of 2 bases from V and 0 bases from J, the junction contained 16 bases not matched to a gene. CDR1 and CDR2 from the germline V gene are KGHSH and LQKENI. This CDR3 has 22 amino acids. CDR3 sequence reads: CASSPRTKVELAGDSGANVLTF. Here the CDR3 DNA reads TGTGCCAGCTCACCAAGGACTAAGGTGGAGCTAGCGGGAGACTCTGGGGCCAACGTCCTGACTTTC.

The genes are TRBV18 and TRBJ2-5, with a tentative D call TRBD2 (5 bases). Looked up from germline, CDR1 is KGHSH and CDR2 is LQKENI. The CDR3 consists of 16 residues. V shed 3 bases and J shed 3 bases, with 17 bases lying between them. The CDR3 nucleotides read TGTGCCAGCTCACCGTCCTGGCAGAGGGCTGAAGAGACCCAGTACTTC. It codes for CASSPSWQRAEETQYF.

The genes are TRBV28 and TRBJ1-5; unclear D gene. In germline, CDR1 is MDHEN, CDR2 SYDVKM. The CDR3 is made up of 17 amino acids. With 5 bases removed from V and 1 base from J, the gap between germline ends came to 18 bases. The CDR3: CASSLDDTSPSNQPQHF. The CDR3 DNA is TGTGCCAGCAGTCTCGACGACACCAGTCCGAGCAATCAGCCCCAGCATTTT.

A word on this clone: Other DNA sequences within the sample encode an identical CDR3. This sequence joins TRBV5-1 and TRBJ2-2, with D tentatively TRBD1 (5 bases). CDR1 is SGHRS, CDR2 YFSETQ, per germline. The V gene lost 5 bases and the J gene lost 1 base, with 9 bases spanning the gap. CDR3 length: 14 residues. The CDR3 spells CASSPGLNTGELFF. The CDR3 bases are TGCGCCAGCAGTCCAGGGTTGAACACCGGGGAGCTGTTTTTT.

The chain couples TRBV27 to TRBJ1-2, with 11 bases that match TRBD1. This CDR3 has 14 residues. The ends lost 5 bases at V and 8 bases at J; junction bases unmatched: 7. Looked up from germline, CDR1 is MNHEY and CDR2 is SMNVEV (reference sequence). This chain's CDR3 is CASSPRTGGYGYTF. Here the CDR3 DNA reads TGTGCCAGCAGTCCGCGGACAGGGGGCTACGGCTACACCTTC.

V is TRBV10-3 and J is TRBJ2-2, with 9 nucleotides matching TRBD1. Germline CDR1 and CDR2: ENHRY and SYGVKD. This CDR3 is 16 amino acids long. Unmatched junction bases numbered 12, after V lost 6 bases and J lost 7 bases. This chain's CDR3 is CAISGTGTFLGGELFF. The CDR3 DNA sequence: TGTGCCATCAGCGGGACAGGGACCTTCTTGGGCGGGGAGCTGTTTTTT.

DNA of the CDR3: TGTGCCAGCAGTTATCAGTTCCAAGAGACCCAGTACTTC. This translates into CASSYQFQETQYF. The V call is TRBV2, the J call TRBJ2-5; no clear D. This CDR3 has 13 amino acids. Germline V gene sequence: CDR1 SNHLY, CDR2 FYNNEI. Trimming left V 5 bases short and J 1 base short, with 8 bases between.

This clone was seen only a few times. The rearrangement uses TRBV30 and TRBJ2-2, with unresolved D. The ends were cut back, 0 bases at V and 7 bases at J, with 24 bases in the middle. This CDR3 comprises 18 residues. CDR1 is GTSNPN and CDR2 is SVGIG in the germline V gene (reference sequence). The CDR3 DNA reads as TGTGCCTGGAGTGTACTGTTTGGGTCTAGGTTCTCTCACGGGGAGCTGTTTTTT. Translating gives CAWSVLFGSRFSHGELFF.